Below, 2 T cell receptor beta chains from the same sample are listed, as sequenced in a study of blood T cells in healthy people across ages. A second 7 to 11 cycle PCR used barcoded and J-beta primers. TCRdb itself ran the 5' RACE reads through MiXCR, one entry per CDR3 protein. This repertoire shows hundreds of thousands of distinct CDR3 sequences, roughly 26% found once; its top ten account for approximately 15%. Material: blood. The receptors stem from a woman aged 80 or over in good health.

Details on this clonotype: One end of the junction does not line up with germline, which may come from a read error. The rearrangement links TRBV6-1 to TRBJ2-2, with no clear D. The CDR3 is made up of 11 amino acids. Germline V gives CDR1 MNHNS, CDR2 SASEGT. CDR3 sequence: CACSVPGELFF. CDR3 in DNA: TGTGCCTGCAGTGTCCCCGGGGAGCTGTTTTTT.

This clonotype was counted ten times or more. The chain couples TRBV21-1 to TRBJ2-7; the D call of TRBD1 is as the table states it, not checked on the DNA. TRBV21-1 is assigned pseudogene status. The CDR3 has 12 residues. CDR3 amino acids: CASSKGGAQQYF. In nucleotides, the CDR3 is TGTGCCAGCAGCAAAGGGGGGGCTCAGCAGTACTTC.